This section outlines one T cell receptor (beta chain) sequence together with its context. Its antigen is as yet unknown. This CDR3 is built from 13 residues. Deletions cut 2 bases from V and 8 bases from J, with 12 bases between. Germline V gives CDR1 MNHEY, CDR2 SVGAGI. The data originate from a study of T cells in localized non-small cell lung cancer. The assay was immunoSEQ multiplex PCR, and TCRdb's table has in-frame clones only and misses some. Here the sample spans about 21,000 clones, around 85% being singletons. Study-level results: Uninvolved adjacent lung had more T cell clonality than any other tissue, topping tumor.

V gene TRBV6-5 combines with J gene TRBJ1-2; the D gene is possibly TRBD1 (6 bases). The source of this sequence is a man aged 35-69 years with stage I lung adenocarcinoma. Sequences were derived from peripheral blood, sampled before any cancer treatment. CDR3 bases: TGTGCCAGCAGTTACAGGGGGGATTGGGGCTACACCTTC. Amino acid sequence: CASSYRGDWGYTF.